This TCR beta chain was captured in a study of blood T cells in healthy people across ages. Germline lookup yields CDR1 GTSNPN and CDR2 SVGIG (reference sequence). V dropped 3 bases and J dropped 0 bases, with 8 bases sitting between them. This CDR3 has 13 amino acids. Sample-barcoded 5' priming and a J-beta primer mix drove a second PCR of roughly 7 to 11 cycles. TCRdb re-analysed the 5' RACE reads in MiXCR, keeping a single row per CDR3 protein. The table has around 800,000 distinct CDR3 sequences, roughly 50% seen once. Sequencing was done on a sample of blood. The clonotype originates from an elderly man in good health. V gene TRBV30 combines with J gene TRBJ1-1; D is ambiguous. The CDR3, as DNA: TGTGCCTGGAGGGGTACCCTGAACACTGAAGCTTTCTTT. Its translation is CAWRGTLNTEAFF.